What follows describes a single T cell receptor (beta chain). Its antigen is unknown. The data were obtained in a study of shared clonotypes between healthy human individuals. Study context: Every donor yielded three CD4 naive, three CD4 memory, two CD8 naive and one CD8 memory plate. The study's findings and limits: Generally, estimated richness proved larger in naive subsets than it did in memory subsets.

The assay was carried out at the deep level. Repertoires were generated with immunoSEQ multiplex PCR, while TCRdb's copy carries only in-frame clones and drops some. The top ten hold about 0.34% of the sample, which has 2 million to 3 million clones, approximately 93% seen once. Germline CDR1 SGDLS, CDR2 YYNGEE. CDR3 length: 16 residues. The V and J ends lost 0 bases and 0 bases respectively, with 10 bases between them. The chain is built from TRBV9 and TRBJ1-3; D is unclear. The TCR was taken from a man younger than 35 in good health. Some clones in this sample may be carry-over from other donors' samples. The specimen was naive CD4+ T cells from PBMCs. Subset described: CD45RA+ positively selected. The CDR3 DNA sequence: TGTGCCAGCAGCGTAGCTATCTGGGGCTCTGGAAACACCATATATTTT. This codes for CASSVAIWGSGNTIYF.